Below, 5 T cell receptor beta chains from the same sample are listed, as sequenced in a study of blood T cell repertoires in COVID-19 (dated by TCRdb to 2020 to 2022). Library creation used the immunoSEQ multiplex PCR assay. In its TCRdb copy, this immuneACCESS table keeps in-frame sequences only and misses some clones. Where compared with another copy, unresolved V genes explain less than half of these, and the others have no known cause. This sample has 200,000 to 250,000 clones in its table, and around 82% of those were observed once. The ten largest clones take up 2.5% to 3% of the sample. Specimen: peripheral blood. These receptor sequences come from a man aged 50-59 years with active or convalescent COVID-19.

The chain links TRBV5-6 to TRBJ2-7; D remains ambiguous. Per germline, CDR1 SGHDT and CDR2 YYEEEE. This CDR3 is 12 amino acids long. V shed 4 bases and J shed 3 bases, with 8 bases lying between them. This CDR3 reads CASSPRSYEQYF. CDR3 nucleotide sequence: TGTGCCAGCAGCCCTAGGAGCTACGAGCAGTACTTC.

The rearrangement links TRBV6-5 to TRBJ2-1, with a weak D call TRBD1 (6 bases). The CDR3 is made up of 14 amino acids. V shed 6 bases and J shed 6 bases, with 15 bases lying between them. CDR1 is MNHEY and CDR2 is SVGAGI in the germline V gene. The CDR3 sequence: CASRHRDIGNEQFF. The CDR3 DNA sequence: TGTGCCAGCAGACACCGGGACATTGGCAATGAGCAGTTCTTC.

The rearrangement links TRBV6-4 to TRBJ2-1, with D possibly matching TRBD2 (5 bases). The CDR3 spans 11 residues. The germline V gene encodes CDR1 MRHNA and CDR2 SNTAGT. The ends were cut back, 4 bases at V and 9 bases at J, with 7 bases in the middle. The CDR3, as DNA: TGTGCCAGCAGTGCCAGCGGTGAGCAGTTCTTC. Its translation: CASSASGEQFF.

This clone was picked up a small number of times. The rearrangement uses TRBV21-1 and TRBJ2-6; the table assigns TRBD2, which was not confirmed against the DNA. TRBV21-1 constitutes a pseudogene. The CDR3 runs to 20 residues. CDR3 residues: CASSTSETRHRVSGANVLTF. As DNA, the CDR3 is TGTGCCAGCAGCACATCCGAGACTCGTCACCGCGTCTCTGGGGCCAACGTCCTGACTTTC.

This clone showed up just once. V and J are TRBV6-5 and TRBJ1-4; no definite D call. CDR3 length: 16 amino acids. CDR1 is MNHEY and CDR2 is SVGAGI in the germline V gene. With 2 bases removed from V and 0 bases from J, the gap between germline ends came to 10 bases. In nucleotides, the CDR3 is TGTGCCAGCAGTTACGAAGGGAGTGCAACTAATGAAAAACTGTTTTTT. Translating gives CASSYEGSATNEKLFF.